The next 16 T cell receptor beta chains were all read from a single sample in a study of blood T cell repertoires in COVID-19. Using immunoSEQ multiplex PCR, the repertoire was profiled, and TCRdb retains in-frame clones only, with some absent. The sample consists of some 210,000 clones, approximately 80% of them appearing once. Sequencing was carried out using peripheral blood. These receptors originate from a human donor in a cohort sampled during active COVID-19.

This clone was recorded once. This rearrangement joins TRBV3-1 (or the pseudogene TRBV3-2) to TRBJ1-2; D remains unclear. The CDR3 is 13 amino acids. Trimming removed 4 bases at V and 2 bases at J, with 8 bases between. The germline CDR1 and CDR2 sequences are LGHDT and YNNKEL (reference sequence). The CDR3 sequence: CASSPTLNYGYTF. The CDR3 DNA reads TGTGCCAGCAGCCCGACATTAAACTATGGCTACACCTTC.

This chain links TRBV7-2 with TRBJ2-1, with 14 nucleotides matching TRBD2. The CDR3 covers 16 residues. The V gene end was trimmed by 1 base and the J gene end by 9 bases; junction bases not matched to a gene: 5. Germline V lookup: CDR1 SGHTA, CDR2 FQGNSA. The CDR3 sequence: CASSLGTSGRSGEQFF. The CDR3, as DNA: TGTGCCAGCAGCTTAGGGACTAGCGGGAGGAGTGGTGAGCAGTTCTTC.

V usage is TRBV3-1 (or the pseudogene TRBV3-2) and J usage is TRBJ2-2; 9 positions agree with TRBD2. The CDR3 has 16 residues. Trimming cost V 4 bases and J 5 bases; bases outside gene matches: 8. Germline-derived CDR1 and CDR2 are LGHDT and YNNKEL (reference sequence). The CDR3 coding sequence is TGTGCCAGCAGCCCCCTGGCGGGAGGGCCAACCGGGGAGCTGTTTTTT. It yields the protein CASSPLAGGPTGELFF.

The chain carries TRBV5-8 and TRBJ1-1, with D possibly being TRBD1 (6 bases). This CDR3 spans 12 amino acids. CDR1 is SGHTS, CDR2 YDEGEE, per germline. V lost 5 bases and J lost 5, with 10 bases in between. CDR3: CASSRGNTEAFF. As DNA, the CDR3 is TGTGCCAGCAGTAGGGGGAATACTGAAGCTTTCTTT.

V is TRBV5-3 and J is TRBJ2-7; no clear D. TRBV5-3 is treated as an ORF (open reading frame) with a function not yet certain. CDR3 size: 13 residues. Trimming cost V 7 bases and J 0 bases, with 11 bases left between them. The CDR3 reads CARFDASSYEQYF. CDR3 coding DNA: TGTGCCAGATTCGATGCGAGCTCCTACGAGCAGTACTTC.

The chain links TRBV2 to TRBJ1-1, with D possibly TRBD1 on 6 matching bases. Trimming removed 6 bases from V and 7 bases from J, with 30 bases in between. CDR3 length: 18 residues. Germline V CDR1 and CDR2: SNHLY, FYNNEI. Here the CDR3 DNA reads TGTGCCAGCAGAACACCCTCCCGGATAATAGGGGGGGAGATTGAAGCTTTCTTT. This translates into CASRTPSRIIGGEIEAFF. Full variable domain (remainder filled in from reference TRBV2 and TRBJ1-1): EPEVTQTPSHQVTQMGQEVILRCVPISNHLYFYWYRQILGQKVEFLVSFYNNEISEKSEIFDDQFSVERPDGSNFTLKIRSTKLEDSAMYFCASRTPSRIIGGEIEAFFGQGTRLTVV.

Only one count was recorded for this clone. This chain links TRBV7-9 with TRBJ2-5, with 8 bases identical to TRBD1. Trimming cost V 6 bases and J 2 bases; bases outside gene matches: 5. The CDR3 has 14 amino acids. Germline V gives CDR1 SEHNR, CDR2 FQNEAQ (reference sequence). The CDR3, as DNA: TGTGCCAGCAGGGATGGGACAGGACAAGAGACCCAGTACTTC. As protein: CASRDGTGQETQYF.

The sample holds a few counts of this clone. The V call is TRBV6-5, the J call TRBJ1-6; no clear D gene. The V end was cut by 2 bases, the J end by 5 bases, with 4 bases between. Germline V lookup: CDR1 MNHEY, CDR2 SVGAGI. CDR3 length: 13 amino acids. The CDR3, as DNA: TGTGCCAGCAGTTACACAAATAATTCACCCCTCCACTTT. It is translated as CASSYTNNSPLHF.

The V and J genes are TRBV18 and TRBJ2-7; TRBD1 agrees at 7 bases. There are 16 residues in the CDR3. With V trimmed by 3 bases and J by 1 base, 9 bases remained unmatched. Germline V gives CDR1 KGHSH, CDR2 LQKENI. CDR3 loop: CASSPRQGSRSYEQYV. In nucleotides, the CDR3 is TGTGCCAGCTCACCCAGACAGGGTAGTCGGTCCTACGAGCAGTACGTC.

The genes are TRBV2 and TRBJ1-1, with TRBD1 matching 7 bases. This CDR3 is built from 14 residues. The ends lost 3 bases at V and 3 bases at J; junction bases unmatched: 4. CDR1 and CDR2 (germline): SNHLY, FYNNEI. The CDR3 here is CASSDQGGYTEAFF. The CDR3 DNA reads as TGTGCCAGCAGTGACCAGGGGGGATACACTGAAGCTTTCTTT.

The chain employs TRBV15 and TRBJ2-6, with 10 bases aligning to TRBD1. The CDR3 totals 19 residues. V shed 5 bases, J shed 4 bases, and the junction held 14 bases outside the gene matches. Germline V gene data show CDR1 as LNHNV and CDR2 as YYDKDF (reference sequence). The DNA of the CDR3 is TGTGCCACCAGCCGGCGCCCGGGACAGGGGACTCTGGGGGCCAACGTCCTGACTTTC. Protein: CATSRRPGQGTLGANVLTF.

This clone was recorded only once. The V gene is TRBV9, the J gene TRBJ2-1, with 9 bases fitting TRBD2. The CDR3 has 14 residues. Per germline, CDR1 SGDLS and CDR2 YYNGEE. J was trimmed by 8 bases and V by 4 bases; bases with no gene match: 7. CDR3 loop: CASSPRTSVHEQFF. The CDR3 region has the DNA TGTGCCAGCAGCCCTCGGACTAGCGTCCATGAGCAGTTCTTC.

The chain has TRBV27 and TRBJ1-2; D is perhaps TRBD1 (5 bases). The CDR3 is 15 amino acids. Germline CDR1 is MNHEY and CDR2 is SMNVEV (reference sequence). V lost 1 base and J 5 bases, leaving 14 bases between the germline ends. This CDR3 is CASSLWSSGRYGYTF. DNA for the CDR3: TGTGCCAGCAGTTTATGGTCCTCAGGGCGGTATGGCTACACCTTC.

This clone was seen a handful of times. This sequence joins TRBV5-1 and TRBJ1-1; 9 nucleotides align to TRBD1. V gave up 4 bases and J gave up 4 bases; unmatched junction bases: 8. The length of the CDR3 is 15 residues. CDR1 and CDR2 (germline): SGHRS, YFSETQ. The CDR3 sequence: CASSTVTTGGTEAFF. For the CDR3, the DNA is TGCGCCAGCAGCACGGTAACGACAGGGGGCACTGAAGCTTTCTTT. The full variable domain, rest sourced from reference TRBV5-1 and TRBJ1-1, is KAGVTQTPRYLIKTRGQQVTLSCSPISGHRSVSWYQQTPGQGLQFLFEYFSETQRNKGNFPGRFSGRQFSNSRSEMNVSTLELGDSALYLCASSTVTTGGTEAFFGQGTRLTVV.

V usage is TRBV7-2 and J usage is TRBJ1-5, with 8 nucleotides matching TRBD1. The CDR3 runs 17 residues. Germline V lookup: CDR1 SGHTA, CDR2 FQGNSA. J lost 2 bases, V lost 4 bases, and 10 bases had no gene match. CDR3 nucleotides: TGTGCCAGCAGCTCATTCGACAGGGGAGGTGGCAATCAGCCCCAGCATTTT. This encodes CASSSFDRGGGNQPQHF.

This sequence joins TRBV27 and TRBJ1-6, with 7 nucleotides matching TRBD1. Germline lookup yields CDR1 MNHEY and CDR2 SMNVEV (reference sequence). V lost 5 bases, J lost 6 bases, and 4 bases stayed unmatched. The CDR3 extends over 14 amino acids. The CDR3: CASSPDRANSPLHF. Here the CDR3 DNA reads TGTGCCAGCAGTCCCGACAGGGCTAATTCACCCCTCCACTTT.